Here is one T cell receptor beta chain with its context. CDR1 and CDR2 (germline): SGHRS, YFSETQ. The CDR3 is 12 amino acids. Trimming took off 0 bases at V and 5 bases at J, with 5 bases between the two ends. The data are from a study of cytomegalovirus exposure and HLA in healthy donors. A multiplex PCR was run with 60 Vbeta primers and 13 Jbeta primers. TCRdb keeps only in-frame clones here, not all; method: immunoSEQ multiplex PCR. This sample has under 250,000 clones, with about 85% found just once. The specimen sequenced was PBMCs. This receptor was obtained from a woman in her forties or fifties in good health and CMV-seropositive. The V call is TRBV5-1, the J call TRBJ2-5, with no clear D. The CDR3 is CASSLAEETQYF. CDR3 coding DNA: TGCGCCAGCAGCTTGGCGGAGGAGACCCAGTACTTC.